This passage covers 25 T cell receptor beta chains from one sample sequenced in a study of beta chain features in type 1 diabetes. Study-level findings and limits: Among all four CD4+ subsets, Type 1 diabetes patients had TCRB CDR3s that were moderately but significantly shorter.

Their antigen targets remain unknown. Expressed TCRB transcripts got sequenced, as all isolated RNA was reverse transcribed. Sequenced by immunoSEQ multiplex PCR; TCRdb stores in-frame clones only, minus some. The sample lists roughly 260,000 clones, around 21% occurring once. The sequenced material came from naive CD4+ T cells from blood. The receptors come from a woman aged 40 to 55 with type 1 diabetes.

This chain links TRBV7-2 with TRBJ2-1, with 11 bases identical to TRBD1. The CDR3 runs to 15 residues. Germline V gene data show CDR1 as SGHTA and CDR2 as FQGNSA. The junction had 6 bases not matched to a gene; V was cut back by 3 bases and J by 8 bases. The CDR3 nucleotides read TGTGCCAGCAGCTTGGACAGGGGGCGAACACATGAGCAGTTCTTC. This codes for CASSLDRGRTHEQFF.

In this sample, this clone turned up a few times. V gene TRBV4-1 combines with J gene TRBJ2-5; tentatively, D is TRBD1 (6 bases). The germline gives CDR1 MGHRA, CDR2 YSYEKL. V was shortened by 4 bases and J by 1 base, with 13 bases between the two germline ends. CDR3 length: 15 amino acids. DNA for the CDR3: TGCGCCAGCAGCCGACCAGGGGTCTCCCAAGAGACCCAGTACTTC. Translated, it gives CASSRPGVSQETQYF.

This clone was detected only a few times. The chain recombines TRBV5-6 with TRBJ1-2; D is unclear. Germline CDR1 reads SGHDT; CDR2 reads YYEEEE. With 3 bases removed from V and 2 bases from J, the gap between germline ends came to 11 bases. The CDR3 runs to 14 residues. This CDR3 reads CASSSQAGNYGYTF. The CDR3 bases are TGTGCCAGCAGCTCGCAGGCTGGGAACTATGGCTACACCTTC.

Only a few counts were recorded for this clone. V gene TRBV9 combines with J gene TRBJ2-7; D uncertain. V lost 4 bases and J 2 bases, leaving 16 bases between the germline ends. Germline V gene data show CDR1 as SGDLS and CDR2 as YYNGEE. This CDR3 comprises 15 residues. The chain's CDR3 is CASSFSYRATYEQYF. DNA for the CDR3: TGTGCCAGCAGCTTTAGTTACAGAGCCACCTACGAGCAGTACTTC.

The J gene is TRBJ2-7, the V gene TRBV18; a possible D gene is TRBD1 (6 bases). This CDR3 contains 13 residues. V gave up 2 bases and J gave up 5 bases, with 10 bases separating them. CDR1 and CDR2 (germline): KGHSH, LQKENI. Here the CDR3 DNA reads TGTGCCAGCTCACCATCGGGACAAAACGAGCAGTACTTC. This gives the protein CASSPSGQNEQYF.

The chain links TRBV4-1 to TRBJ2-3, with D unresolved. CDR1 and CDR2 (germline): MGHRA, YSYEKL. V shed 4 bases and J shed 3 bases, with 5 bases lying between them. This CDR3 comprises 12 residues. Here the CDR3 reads CASSPMTDTQYF. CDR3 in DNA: TGCGCCAGCAGCCCAATGACAGATACGCAGTATTTT.

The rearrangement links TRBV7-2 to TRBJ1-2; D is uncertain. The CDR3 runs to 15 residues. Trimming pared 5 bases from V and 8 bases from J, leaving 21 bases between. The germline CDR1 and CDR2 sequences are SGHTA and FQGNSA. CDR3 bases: TGTGCCAGCAGCCCTCTATCAGTTGACCGCGGCGGCTACACCTTC. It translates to CASSPLSVDRGGYTF.

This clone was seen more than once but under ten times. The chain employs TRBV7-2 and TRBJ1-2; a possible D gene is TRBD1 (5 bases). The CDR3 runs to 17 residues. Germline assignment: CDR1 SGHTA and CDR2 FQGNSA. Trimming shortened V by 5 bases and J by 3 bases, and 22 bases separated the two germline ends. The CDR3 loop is CASSPPRLGTADYGYTF. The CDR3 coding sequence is TGTGCCAGCAGCCCCCCCCGGTTGGGGACTGCAGACTATGGCTACACCTTC.

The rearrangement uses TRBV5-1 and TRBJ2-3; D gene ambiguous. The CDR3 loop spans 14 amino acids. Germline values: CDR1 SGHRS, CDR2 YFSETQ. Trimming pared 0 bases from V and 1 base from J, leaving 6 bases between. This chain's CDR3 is CASSLGAGTDTQYF. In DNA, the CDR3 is TGCGCCAGCAGCTTGGGTGCGGGCACAGATACGCAGTATTTT. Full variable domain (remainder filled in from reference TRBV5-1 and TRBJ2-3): KAGVTQTPRYLIKTRGQQVTLSCSPISGHRSVSWYQQTPGQGLQFLFEYFSETQRNKGNFPGRFSGRQFSNSRSEMNVSTLELGDSALYLCASSLGAGTDTQYFGPGTRLTVL.

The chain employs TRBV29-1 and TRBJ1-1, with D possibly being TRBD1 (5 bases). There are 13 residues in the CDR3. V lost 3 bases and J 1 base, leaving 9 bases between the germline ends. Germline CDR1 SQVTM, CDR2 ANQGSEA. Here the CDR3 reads CSVDGASNTEAFF. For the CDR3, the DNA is TGCAGCGTTGATGGGGCTTCGAACACTGAAGCTTTCTTT.

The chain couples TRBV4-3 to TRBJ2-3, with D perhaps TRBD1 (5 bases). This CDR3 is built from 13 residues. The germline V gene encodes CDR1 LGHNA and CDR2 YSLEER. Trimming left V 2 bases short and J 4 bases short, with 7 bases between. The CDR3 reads CASSQNRPDTQYF. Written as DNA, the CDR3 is TGCGCCAGCAGCCAAAACAGGCCAGATACGCAGTATTTT.

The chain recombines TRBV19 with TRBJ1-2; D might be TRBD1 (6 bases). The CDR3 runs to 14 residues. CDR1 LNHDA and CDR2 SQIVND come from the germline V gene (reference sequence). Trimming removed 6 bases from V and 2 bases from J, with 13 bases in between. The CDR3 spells CASSPNTGNYGYTF. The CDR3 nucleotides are TGTGCCAGTAGCCCTAATACAGGGAACTATGGCTACACCTTC.

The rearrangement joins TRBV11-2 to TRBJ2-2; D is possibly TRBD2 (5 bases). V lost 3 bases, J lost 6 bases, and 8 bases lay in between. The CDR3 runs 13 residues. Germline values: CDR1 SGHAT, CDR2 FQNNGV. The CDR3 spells CASSFGVPGELFF. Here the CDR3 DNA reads TGTGCCAGCAGCTTCGGGGTGCCCGGGGAGCTGTTTTTT.

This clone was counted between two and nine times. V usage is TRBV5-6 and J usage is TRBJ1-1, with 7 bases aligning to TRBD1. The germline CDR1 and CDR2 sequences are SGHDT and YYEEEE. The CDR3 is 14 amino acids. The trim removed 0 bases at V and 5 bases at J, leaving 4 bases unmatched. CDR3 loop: CASSLETGRTEAFF. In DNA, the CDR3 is TGTGCCAGCAGCTTGGAGACAGGGAGGACTGAAGCTTTCTTT.

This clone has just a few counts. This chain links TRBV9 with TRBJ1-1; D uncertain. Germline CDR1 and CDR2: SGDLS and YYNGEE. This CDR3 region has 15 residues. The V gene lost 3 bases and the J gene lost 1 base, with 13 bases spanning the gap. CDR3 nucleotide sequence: TGTGCCAGCAGCGCCCTACCGGGAGGGAACACTGAAGCTTTCTTT. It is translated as CASSALPGGNTEAFF.

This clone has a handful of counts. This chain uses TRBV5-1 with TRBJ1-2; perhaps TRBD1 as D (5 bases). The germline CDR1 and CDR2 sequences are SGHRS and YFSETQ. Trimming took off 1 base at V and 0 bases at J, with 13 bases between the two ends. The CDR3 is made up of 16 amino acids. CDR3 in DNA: TGCGCCAGCAGCTTGACAGGCGAGCCGGCTAACTATGGCTACACCTTC. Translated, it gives CASSLTGEPANYGYTF.

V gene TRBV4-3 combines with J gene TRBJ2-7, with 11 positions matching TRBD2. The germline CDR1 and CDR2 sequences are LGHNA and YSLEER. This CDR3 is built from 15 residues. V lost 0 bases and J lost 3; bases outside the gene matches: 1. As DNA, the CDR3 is TGCGCCAGCAGCCAAGATGGGACTAGCGGCTACGAGCAGTACTTC. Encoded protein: CASSQDGTSGYEQYF.

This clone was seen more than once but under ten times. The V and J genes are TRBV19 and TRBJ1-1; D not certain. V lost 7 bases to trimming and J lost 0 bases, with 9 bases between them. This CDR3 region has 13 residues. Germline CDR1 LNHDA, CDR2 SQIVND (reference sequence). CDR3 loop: CASNRRMNTEAFF. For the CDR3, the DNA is TGTGCCAGTAACAGAAGGATGAACACTGAAGCTTTCTTT.

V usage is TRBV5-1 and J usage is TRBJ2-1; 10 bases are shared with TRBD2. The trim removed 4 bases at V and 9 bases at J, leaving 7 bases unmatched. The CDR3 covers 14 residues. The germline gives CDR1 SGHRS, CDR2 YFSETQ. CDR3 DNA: TGCGCCAGCAGCCCTGATGCTAGCGGGGGTGAGCAGTTCTTC. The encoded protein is CASSPDASGGEQFF.

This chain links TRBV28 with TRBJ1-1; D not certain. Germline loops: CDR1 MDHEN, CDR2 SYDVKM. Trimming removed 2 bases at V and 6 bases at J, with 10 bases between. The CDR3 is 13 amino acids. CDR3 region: CASSLQALSEAFF. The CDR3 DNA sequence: TGTGCCAGCAGTTTACAGGCCCTTTCTGAAGCTTTCTTT.

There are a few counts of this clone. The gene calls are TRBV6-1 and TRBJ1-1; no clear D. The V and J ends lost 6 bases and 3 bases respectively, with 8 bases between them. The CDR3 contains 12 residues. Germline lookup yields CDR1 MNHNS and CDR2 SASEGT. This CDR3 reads CASRNSHTEAFF. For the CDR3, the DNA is TGTGCCAGCAGAAACAGTCACACTGAAGCTTTCTTT.

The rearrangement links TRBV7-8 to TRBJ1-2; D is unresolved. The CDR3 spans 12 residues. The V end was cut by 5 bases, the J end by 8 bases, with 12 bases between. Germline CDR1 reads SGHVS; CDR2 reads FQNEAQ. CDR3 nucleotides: TGTGCCAGCAGCCCCGCCCCTGAGGGCTACACCTTC. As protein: CASSPAPEGYTF.

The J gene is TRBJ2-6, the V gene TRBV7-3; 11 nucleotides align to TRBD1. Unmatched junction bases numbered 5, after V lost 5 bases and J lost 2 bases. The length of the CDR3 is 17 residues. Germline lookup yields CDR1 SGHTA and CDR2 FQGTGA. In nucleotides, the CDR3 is TGTGCCAGCAGCCCACGGGACAGGGGGGCTGGGGCCAACGTCCTGACTTTC. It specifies CASSPRDRGAGANVLTF. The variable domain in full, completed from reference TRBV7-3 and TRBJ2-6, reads GAGVSQTPSNKVTEKGKYVELRCDPISGHTALYWYRQSLGQGPEFLIYFQGTGAADDSGLPNDRFFAVRPEGSVSTLKIQRTERGDSAVYLCASSPRDRGAGANVLTFGAGSRLTVL.

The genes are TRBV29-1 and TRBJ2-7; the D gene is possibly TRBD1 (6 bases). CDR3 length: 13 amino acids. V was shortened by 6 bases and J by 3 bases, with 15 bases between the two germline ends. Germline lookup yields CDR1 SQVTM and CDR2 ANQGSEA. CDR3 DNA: TGCAGCGTACAACAGGGTGTATTCTACGAGCAGTACTTC. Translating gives CSVQQGVFYEQYF.

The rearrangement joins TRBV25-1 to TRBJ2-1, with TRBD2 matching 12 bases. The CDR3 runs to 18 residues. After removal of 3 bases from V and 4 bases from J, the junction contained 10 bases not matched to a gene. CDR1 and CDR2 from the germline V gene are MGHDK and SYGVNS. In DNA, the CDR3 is TGTGCCAGCAGTGATGTCAGACTAGCGGGAGAGGGGTACAATGAGCAGTTCTTC. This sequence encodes CASSDVRLAGEGYNEQFF.